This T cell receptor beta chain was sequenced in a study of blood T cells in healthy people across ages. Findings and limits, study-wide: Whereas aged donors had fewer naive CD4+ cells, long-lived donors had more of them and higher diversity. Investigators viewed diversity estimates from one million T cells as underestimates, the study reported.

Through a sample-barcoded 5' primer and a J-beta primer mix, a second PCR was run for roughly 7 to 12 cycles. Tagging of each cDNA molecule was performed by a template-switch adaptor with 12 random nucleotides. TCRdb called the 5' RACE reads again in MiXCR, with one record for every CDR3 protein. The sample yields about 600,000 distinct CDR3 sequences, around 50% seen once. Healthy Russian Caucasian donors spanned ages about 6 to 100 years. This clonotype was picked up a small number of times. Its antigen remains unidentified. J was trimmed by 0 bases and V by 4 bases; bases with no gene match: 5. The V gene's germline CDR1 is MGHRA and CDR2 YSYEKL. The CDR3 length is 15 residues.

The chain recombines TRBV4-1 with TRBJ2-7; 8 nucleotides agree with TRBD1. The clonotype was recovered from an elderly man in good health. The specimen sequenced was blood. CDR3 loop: CASSRETGGSYEQYF. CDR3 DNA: TGCGCCAGCAGCCGCGAAACAGGGGGCTCCTACGAGCAGTACTTC.